This TCR beta chain originates from a study of beta chain features in type 1 diabetes (dated 2018 in TCRdb). Regarding the study in general: Mean age, gender distribution, total cell number and subset yield did not differ between patients and healthy donors. A total of about 100,000,000 sorted cells were examined across all samples, and RNA yield correlated strongly with the number of cells per subset. The study compared the TCRB repertoires of sorted circulating CD4+ T cell subsets in recently diagnosed type 1 diabetes patients with those in matched healthy donors. Regulatory and stem cell-like memory subsets were obtained from only 8 patients and roughly 8 healthy donors, while naive and central memory subsets were obtained from all 30 or so donors.

Points on this clone: The clone's antigen remains unknown. Per-base qualities were not stored, and no clone one base away is much larger.

All of the isolated RNA was reverse transcribed with the High Capacity cDNA Reverse Transcription Kit, so expressed TCRB transcripts were sequenced. Naive, central memory and regulatory T cell samples underwent deep immunoSEQ sequencing, averaging approximately 3.3 million total reads per sample. Sorted cells were lysed in RLT buffer, and RNA was extracted using DNase-treated RNeasy Micro or Mini kits according to cell number. Each cell subset was processed on its own to prevent cross-contamination, while patient and healthy donor samples were processed together. Using the immunoSEQ multiplex PCR, TCRB sequences were amplified from cDNA into 87-bp fragments spanning the CDR3 region. The amplicons were sequenced using the Illumina HiSeq platform. Under the source paper's analysis protocol: PCR bias was computationally corrected using synthetic template baselines, reads within Hamming distance 2 were collapsed, and singletons that could not be merged were discarded. Reads were aligned against IMGT to assign V, D and J genes, CDR3 length and insertions or deletions at six rearrangement sites. Within each subset, clonotype counts were normalized to sorted cell number, after which true diversity and Gini coefficients were computed with the tcR R package. The overlap coefficient, calculated on TCRB nucleotide sequences, was used to measure repertoire sharing. As a proxy for the pre-selection repertoire, out-of-frame TCRB sequences from naive cells were analyzed. Sourced from immuneACCESS, this table was stored by TCRdb with only in-frame sequences that have V and J called. A share of the clones is absent; for the studies checked, an unresolved V gene accounts for under half, and the remainder has no known explanation. For V, J and clone size, that table is used; D and trimming come from the DNA. Present in this sample are 900,000 or so clones, roughly 16% of which were seen just once. The ten largest clones represent 0.02% to 0.03% of the sample.

V is cut by 5 bases and J by 3 bases, and the space between the germline ends is 11 bases. Measured from the cysteine to the phenylalanine, the CDR3 is 14 residues long. Just the 42-base CDR3 DNA is kept, in frame starting at base 1. CDR1 and CDR2 are read off the germline V gene (reference sequence) as MNHEY and SMNVEV. A single peripheral blood draw of around 120 mL on average was collected from each donor into heparinised tubes. A BD FACSAria II was used to sort naive, central memory, regulatory and stem cell-like memory CD4+ T cells with a panel that included CD45RO, CCR7, CD25, CD127, CD95 and CD27. A purity above 95% was achieved for all sorted populations. PBMCs were isolated immediately by Lymphoprep density gradient centrifugation and stained directly without culture. So that batch effects would be minimized, each experiment stained and sorted samples in pairs, pairing one healthy donor with one patient.

The study at large found these results: In all four CD4+ subsets, TCRB CDR3 length was moderately but significantly shorter in type 1 diabetes patients. Because the HLA sub-analyses included only small numbers of individuals, any influence of HLA type on TCRB rearrangement was left unresolved. At VDJ recombination sites, patients with type 1 diabetes made fewer insertions and deleted more nucleotides, a pattern implying thymic rearrangement abnormalities. Naive, central memory and regulatory TCRB repertoires appeared to be more alike among patients than among healthy donors. Because cDNA rather than genomic DNA was sequenced, highly expressing activated cells could have been over-represented, although no difference in activation and CD3 levels was found between groups. Shorter templates might have been favored by PCR, but patient and control samples were amplified and corrected together, so both groups would have been affected equally by any skew.

The TCR originated in a woman aged 18-29 years in good health. The specimen was naive CD4+ T cells from blood. Per the publication, the cell subset or site label means: true naive CD4+ T cells. The rearranged chain carries TRBV27 and TRBJ2-1; a confident D gene designation cannot be given. This receptor carries the CDR3 CASSPSPHYNEQFF. The nucleotide sequence reads TGTGCCAGCAGTCCCTCGCCACACTACAATGAGCAGTTCTTC.